Below, one T cell receptor (beta chain) is given with its context. Its cognate antigen is unknown. This record belongs to a study of blood T cells in healthy people across ages. Points from the study as a whole: Diversity figures derived from one million T cells were judged to underestimate the true value. Age brought a roughly linear fall in TCR beta diversity measured per million T cells.

Together with a sample-barcoded 5' primer, a J-beta primer mix was included in a second PCR lasting roughly 6 to 12 cycles. TCRdb passed the 5' RACE reads through MiXCR, listing each CDR3 protein once. The sample includes 650,000 to 1,000,000 distinct CDR3 sequences, around 34% seen only once; the top ten take roughly 13%. With 1 base removed from V and 0 bases from J, the gap between germline ends came to 16 bases. The CDR3 consists of 17 residues. CDR1 is LGHNA and CDR2 is YNFKEQ in the germline V gene. They isolated at least 7 million PBMCs from each sample. This clonotype was obtained from a man between 18 and 35 years old in good health. The J gene is TRBJ2-7, the V gene TRBV4-2; D is tentatively TRBD1 or TRBD2 (5 bases each). Material: blood. CDR3 DNA: TGTGCCAGCAGCCAAGGTCTTTATCCAGGGAGCTCCTACGAGCAGTACTTC. This gives the protein CASSQGLYPGSSYEQYF.